This is a list of T cell receptor beta chains from one sample in a study of T-cell memory formation after mild COVID-19. TCRdb analysed the 5' RACE reads with MiXCR anew, one entry per CDR3 protein. Of 150,000 to 200,000 distinct CDR3 sequences detected, 10% to 15% appear once; the ten largest clones hold approximately 3.3%. Sequences were obtained from PBMCs or a T cell subset sorted from them (not recorded which). These receptors were taken from a man between 18 and 29 years old who had mild COVID-19 (a few samples of this study predate the infection). Cell type and time point are not known. The CDR3 runs from the conserved cysteine through the conserved F or W. D genes are given only for firm matches. The size of a clone is reported for some rows only, either as once, few or many, or as a class for expanded clones.

j_call: TRBJ1-1
clone_size: many
v_call: TRBV6-1
d_call: TRBD1
cdr3_length: 13
cdr3_aa: CATRTGVYTEAFF
cdr3_nt: TGTGCCACCCGGACAGGGGTGTACACTGAAGCTTTCTTT

j_call: TRBJ1-4
clone_size: few
v_call: TRBV6-1
d_call: -
cdr3_length: 13
cdr3_aa: CASRSPPGEKLFF
cdr3_nt: TGTGCCAGCAGATCGCCCCCGGGTGAAAAACTGTTTTTT

j_call: TRBJ2-3
clone_size: many
v_call: TRBV7-6
d_call: -
cdr3_length: 16
cdr3_aa: CASSLGQGGVGGTQYF
cdr3_nt: TGTGCCAGCAGCCTAGGCCAAGGGGGGGTAGGAGGGACGCAGTATTTT

j_call: TRBJ2-1
clone_size: few
v_call: TRBV18
d_call: TRBD1
cdr3_length: 13
cdr3_aa: CASSQTGDWEQFF
cdr3_nt: TGTGCCAGCTCACAGACAGGGGACTGGGAGCAGTTCTTC

j_call: TRBJ1-2
clone_size: few
v_call: TRBV4-1
d_call: -
cdr3_length: 15
cdr3_aa: CASSQSRPLAYGYTF
cdr3_nt: TGCGCCAGCAGCCAATCCAGGCCGTTGGCGTATGGCTACACCTTC

j_call: TRBJ1-4
clone_size: -
v_call: TRBV20-1
d_call: TRBD1
cdr3_length: 15
cdr3_aa: CSAPTGDATNEKLFF
cdr3_nt: TGCAGTGCTCCGACAGGGGACGCAACTAATGAAAAACTGTTTTTT

j_call: TRBJ2-5
clone_size: -
v_call: TRBV7-3
d_call: -
cdr3_length: 14
cdr3_aa: CASSPTAAWRTQYF
cdr3_nt: TGTGCCAGCAGCCCAACTGCTGCCTGGAGGACCCAGTACTTC

j_call: TRBJ1-5
clone_size: few
v_call: TRBV7-9
d_call: -
cdr3_length: 13
cdr3_aa: CASSGGGNQPQHF
cdr3_nt: TGTGCCAGCAGCGGAGGCGGGAATCAGCCCCAGCATTTT

j_call: TRBJ2-6
clone_size: -
v_call: TRBV7-2
d_call: -
cdr3_length: 15
cdr3_aa: CASSLRGGGANVLTF
cdr3_nt: TGTGCCAGCAGCTTACGAGGCGGTGGGGCCAACGTCCTGACTTTC

j_call: TRBJ1-5
clone_size: few
v_call: TRBV2
d_call: -
cdr3_length: 13
cdr3_aa: CASTQEGNQPQHF
cdr3_nt: TGTGCCAGCACCCAGGAGGGCAATCAGCCCCAGCATTTT

j_call: TRBJ2-3
clone_size: few
v_call: TRBV5-6
d_call: -
cdr3_length: 15
cdr3_aa: CASSPLGPASDTQYF
cdr3_nt: TGTGCCAGCAGCCCCCTGGGGCCAGCTTCGGATACGCAGTATTTT

j_call: TRBJ1-6
clone_size: few
v_call: TRBV20-1
d_call: -
cdr3_length: 13
cdr3_aa: CSARGTDNSPLHF
cdr3_nt: TGCAGTGCTAGAGGGACAGATAATTCACCCCTCCACTTT

j_call: TRBJ2-1
clone_size: few
v_call: TRBV7-7
d_call: -
cdr3_length: 14
cdr3_aa: CASSQGTVYNEQFF
cdr3_nt: TGTGCTAGCAGCCAGGGGACCGTTTACAATGAGCAGTTCTTC

j_call: TRBJ1-1
clone_size: -
v_call: TRBV29-1
d_call: TRBD1
cdr3_length: 11
cdr3_aa: CSAAKQGEAFF
cdr3_nt: TGCAGCGCAGCTAAACAGGGGGAAGCTTTCTTT

j_call: TRBJ2-3
clone_size: -
v_call: TRBV21-1
d_call: -
cdr3_length: 16
cdr3_aa: CASSKVTAGCTDTQYF
cdr3_nt: TGTGCCAGCAGCAAAGTTACAGCGGGGTGCACAGATACGCAGTATTTT

j_call: TRBJ2-1
clone_size: few
v_call: TRBV21-1
d_call: -
cdr3_length: 17
cdr3_aa: CASSKAEGAAYYNEQFF
cdr3_nt: TGTGCCAGCAGCAAAGCCGAGGGGGCGGCTTACTACAATGAGCAGTTCTTC